This T cell receptor beta chain emerged from a study of T cells after yellow fever vaccination. TCRdb used MiXCR to reprocess the 5' RACE reads, holding one entry per CDR3 protein. Among approximately 550,000 distinct CDR3 sequences listed, roughly a fifth were seen once. This clonotype turned up a few times. Antigen unknown. Study results and caveats: Post-booster repertoires again held most primary-vaccination clones (just under 97% CD4, roughly 89% CD8).

Sample: PBMCs, taken 15 days after the yellow fever booster vaccination. This clonotype was obtained from a man aged 25-45 years who received the YFV17D yellow fever vaccine.

The CDR3 sequence: CASSQDSEYTGELFF. CDR3 nucleotides: TGTGCCAGCAGCCAAGATTCCGAGTACACCGGGGAGCTGTTTTTT. This chain joins TRBV4-2 and TRBJ2-2; D is uncertain. The CDR3 runs to 15 residues. V lost 0 bases to trimming and J lost 3 bases, with 8 bases between them. The germline CDR1 and CDR2 sequences are LGHNA and YNFKEQ.